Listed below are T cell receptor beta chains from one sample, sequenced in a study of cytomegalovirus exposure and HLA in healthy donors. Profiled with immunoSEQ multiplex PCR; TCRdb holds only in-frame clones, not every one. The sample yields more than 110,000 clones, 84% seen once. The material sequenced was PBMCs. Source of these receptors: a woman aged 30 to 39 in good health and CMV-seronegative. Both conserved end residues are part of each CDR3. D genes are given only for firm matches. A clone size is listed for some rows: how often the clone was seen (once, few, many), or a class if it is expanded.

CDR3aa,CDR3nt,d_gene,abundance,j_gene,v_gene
CASSARGAGETQYF,TGTGCCAGCAGTGCTCGGGGGGCAGGAGAGACCCAGTACTTC,-,-,TRBJ2-5,TRBV2
CSASDYNEQFF,TGCAGTGCCTCAGACTACAATGAGCAGTTCTTC,-,-,TRBJ2-1,TRBV20-1
CASSVEGATYNEQFF,TGTGCCAGCAGCGTCGAGGGGGCCACCTACAATGAGCAGTTCTTC,TRBD1,-,TRBJ2-1,TRBV9
CASSKGSKPGANEKLFF,TGCGCCAGCAGCAAAGGGAGCAAACCGGGGGCTAATGAAAAACTGTTTTTT,-,-,TRBJ1-4,TRBV5-1
CASRPGTGANNQPQHF,TGTGCCAGTAGACCCGGGACAGGGGCTAACAATCAGCCCCAGCATTTT,TRBD1,-,TRBJ1-5,TRBV19
CASSSRTEGLLEQYF,TGTGCCAGCAGTTCCCGGACAGAGGGGTTGCTCGAGCAGTACTTC,-,-,TRBJ2-7,TRBV6-1
CASSQDSGLAGGRSQETQYF,TGCGCCAGCAGCCAGGATTCGGGGCTAGCGGGGGGGCGGAGCCAAGAGACCCAGTACTTC,TRBD2,-,TRBJ2-5,TRBV4-1
CASRKTGQGAGYEQYF,TGTGCCAGCAGGAAAACGGGGCAGGGGGCTGGCTACGAGCAGTACTTC,TRBD1,-,TRBJ2-7,TRBV28
CATSREGQGVYGYTF,TGTGCCACCAGCAGAGAAGGACAGGGGGTCTATGGCTACACCTTC,TRBD1,-,TRBJ1-2,TRBV15
CASSFSQGFQPQHF,TGTGCCAGCAGTTTCTCACAGGGGTTTCAGCCCCAGCATTTT,TRBD1,-,TRBJ1-5,TRBV27
CASRGQGIAGELFF,TGTGCCAGCAGGGGACAGGGAATCGCCGGGGAGCTGTTTTTT,TRBD1,few,TRBJ2-2,TRBV2
CASSFGGLADGDTQYF,TGTGCCAGCAGTTTTGGAGGACTAGCGGACGGAGATACGCAGTATTTT,TRBD2,-,TRBJ2-3,TRBV27
CASSPSSGGNYGYTF,TGTGCCAGTAGTCCATCTTCGGGGGGAAACTATGGCTACACCTTC,-,-,TRBJ1-2,TRBV19
CASSASPPGRKNTEAFF,TGTGCCAGCAGCGCGTCCCCTCCGGGTCGAAAGAACACTGAAGCTTTCTTT,-,-,TRBJ1-1,TRBV9
CASSIDLELQPQHF,TGTGCCAGTAGTATAGATCTTGAGCTCCAGCCCCAGCATTTT,-,-,TRBJ1-5,TRBV19
CAIRKEGQNNSPLHF,TGTGCCATCCGTAAGGAGGGACAGAATAATTCACCCCTCCACTTT,TRBD1,-,TRBJ1-6,TRBV10-3
CASSSGGETQYF,TGTGCCAGCAGCTCGGGGGGAGAGACCCAGTACTTC,TRBD2,-,TRBJ2-5,TRBV7-9
CAISESFGEETQYF,TGTGCCATCAGTGAGTCCTTCGGTGAAGAGACCCAGTACTTC,-,-,TRBJ2-5,TRBV10-3
CASSFSGTSGQETQYF,TGCGCCAGCAGCTTTTCCGGGACTAGCGGCCAAGAGACCCAGTACTTC,TRBD2,-,TRBJ2-5,TRBV5-1
CASSVEYRQDTSGELFF,TGTGCCAGCAGTGTCGAATACCGACAGGATACATCGGGGGAGCTGTTTTTT,-,-,TRBJ2-2,TRBV27
CASRNTQDGSYGYTF,TGTGCCAGCAGAAACACACAGGACGGAAGCTATGGCTACACCTTC,-,-,TRBJ1-2,TRBV6-5
CASSDRDNYGYTF,TGTGCCAGCAGTGACAGGGACAACTATGGCTACACCTTC,TRBD1,-,TRBJ1-2,TRBV6-6
CASSFSHGRGMSYTF,TGTGCCAGCAGCTTTAGCCACGGAAGGGGTATGAGCTACACCTTC,-,-,TRBJ1-2,TRBV7-9
CASSPHGQVADTQYF,TGCGCCAGCAGCCCTCATGGACAGGTGGCAGATACGCAGTATTTT,TRBD1,-,TRBJ2-3,TRBV4-1
CASSGGRGMFYEQYF,TGTGCCAGCAGTGGGGGGAGGGGTATGTTCTACGAGCAGTACTTC,TRBD2,few,TRBJ2-7,TRBV2
CASSFLGADTQYF,TGTGCCAGCAGTTTTTTAGGGGCGGATACGCAGTATTTT,-,-,TRBJ2-3,TRBV27
CASSYSTGRDEQYF,TGTGCCAGCAGTTACTCAACAGGGAGGGACGAGCAGTACTTC,-,-,TRBJ2-7,TRBV6-6
CASSPTGGGEKLFF,TGTGCCAGCTCACCAACCGGGGGTGGTGAAAAACTGTTTTTT,-,few,TRBJ1-4,TRBV18
CASSGTGSETQYF,TGTGCCAGCAGCGGGACAGGGTCCGAGACCCAGTACTTC,TRBD1,-,TRBJ2-5,TRBV5-4
CASSPHGLLNEQFF,TGTGCCAGCAGCCCCCACGGACTCCTAAATGAGCAGTTCTTC,-,-,TRBJ2-1,TRBV7-2
CSAGGGYEQYF,TGCAGTGCTGGGGGGGGCTACGAGCAGTACTTC,TRBD2,few,TRBJ2-7,TRBV20-1
CASSAQGSGANVLTF,TGCGCCAGCAGCGCGCAGGGGTCAGGGGCCAACGTCCTGACTTTC,-,-,TRBJ2-6,TRBV5-1
CASVDSENTEAFF,TGTGCCAGTGTTGACAGCGAGAACACTGAAGCTTTCTTT,-,-,TRBJ1-1,TRBV19
CASSGGTGVEQFF,TGTGCCAGCAGTGGGGGGACAGGGGTGGAGCAGTTCTTC,TRBD1,many,TRBJ2-1,TRBV2
CASSQGGGQGFDGYTF,TGTGCCAGCAGCCAAGGGGGGGGACAGGGCTTCGATGGCTACACCTTC,TRBD1,few,TRBJ1-2,TRBV4-2
CASSGTHYEQYF,TGTGCCAGCAGCGGGACTCACTACGAGCAGTACTTC,-,-,TRBJ2-7,TRBV7-9
CASSLMPSGSVTNYGYTF,TGCGCCAGCAGCTTGATGCCTAGTGGTTCAGTGACTAACTATGGCTACACCTTC,-,-,TRBJ1-2,TRBV5-1
CASRLDRWNTEAFF,TGTGCCAGCAGGCTCGACAGGTGGAACACTGAAGCTTTCTTT,-,-,TRBJ1-1,TRBV2
CASRPDTTNTGELFF,TGCGCCAGCAGACCGGACACCACGAACACCGGGGAGCTGTTTTTT,-,-,TRBJ2-2,TRBV5-1
CASSQVLGGAKETQYF,TGCGCCAGCAGCCAAGTATTGGGGGGAGCAAAAGAGACCCAGTACTTC,-,-,TRBJ2-5,TRBV4-3
CASSPTEYYQETQYF,TGTGCCAGCAGCCCGACAGAATATTACCAAGAGACCCAGTACTTC,-,-,TRBJ2-5,TRBV14
CASSTGQNYGYTF,TGTGCCAGCAGTACGGGACAGAACTATGGCTACACCTTC,TRBD1,-,TRBJ1-2,TRBV27
CASTQGGGFYTGELFF,TGTGCCAGCACCCAGGGCGGGGGGTTTTACACCGGGGAGCTGTTTTTT,TRBD2,once,TRBJ2-2,TRBV28
CASSGTSGGPLPFF,TGTGCCAGCAGCGGGACTAGCGGGGGCCCTCTCCCGTTCTTC,TRBD2,-,TRBJ2-1,TRBV9
CASSTHRDSSYNEQFF,TGTGCCAGCAGCACCCACCGGGACAGCTCCTACAATGAGCAGTTCTTC,TRBD1,once,TRBJ2-1,TRBV5-4
CASSLEQGKGNTIYF,TGCGCCAGCAGCTTGGAACAGGGAAAAGGAAACACCATATATTTT,-,-,TRBJ1-3,TRBV5-1
CASSLRPGYGGYTF,TGTGCCAGCAGTTTACGCCCAGGGTACGGTGGCTACACCTTC,-,-,TRBJ1-2,TRBV27
CASSGTPGGRADTQYF,TGCGCCAGCAGCGGAACCCCGGGGGGGAGGGCAGATACGCAGTATTTT,TRBD2,-,TRBJ2-3,TRBV5-1
CASSQDQGQGYEQYF,TGCGCCAGCAGCCAAGATCAGGGACAGGGATACGAGCAGTACTTC,TRBD1,-,TRBJ2-7,TRBV4-3
CASIPTPAQMNTEAFF,TGCGCCAGCATCCCCACACCCGCCCAGATGAACACTGAAGCTTTCTTT,-,once,TRBJ1-1,TRBV4-1
CASSPYRGRRDTEAFF,TGTGCCAGCTCACCCTACAGGGGGCGCAGGGACACTGAAGCTTTCTTT,TRBD1,-,TRBJ1-1,TRBV18
CASSLDGVGQPQHF,TGTGCCAGCAGTCTGGACGGGGTCGGCCAGCCCCAGCATTTT,-,once,TRBJ1-5,TRBV6-5